The TCR beta chain described here comes from a study of cytomegalovirus exposure and HLA in healthy donors. Sequenced by immunoSEQ multiplex PCR; TCRdb stores in-frame clones only, minus some. The sample holds 71,000 or so clones, just under 95% seen once. Study outcomes and limitations: The finding came from a later analysis; first-cohort TCR clusters tended to co-occur in the roughly 110 validation repertoires. Among TCR sequences, most were rare, though some public TCRs appeared in many donors.

Germline values: CDR1 PRHDT, CDR2 FYEKMQ (reference sequence). There are 15 residues in the CDR3. J lost 1 base, V lost 6 bases, and 5 bases had no gene match. Comment on this clone: Its antigen is not identified.

This clonotype was sampled from a man between 18 and 35 years old in good health and CMV-seropositive. Sequences were obtained from PBMCs. The rearrangement uses TRBV13 and TRBJ2-1; 8 bases align to TRBD1. The CDR3 sequence is CASRETGGSYNEQFF. CDR3 DNA: TGTGCCAGCAGAGAAACAGGGGGTTCCTACAATGAGCAGTTCTTC.